These 21 T cell receptor beta chains share one sample of origin, sequenced in a study of blood T cells in healthy people across ages. Combining a sample-barcoded 5' primer with a J-beta primer mix, a second PCR ran for roughly 6 to 12 cycles. TCRdb analysed the 5' RACE reads with MiXCR anew, one entry per CDR3 protein. The sample consists of over a million distinct CDR3 sequences, 25% of them appearing once. These same records also appear under a second study, on T cells of mothers and their children.

Sequencing input: blood. These receptors were taken from a girl aged 2 to 10 in good health.

The chain links TRBV4-1 to TRBJ2-3; D is ambiguous. Trimming took 0 bases from V and 0 from J, leaving 7 bases between them. Germline V lookup: CDR1 MGHRA, CDR2 YSYEKL. This CDR3 is 15 amino acids long. In DNA form, the CDR3 reads TGCGCCAGCAGCCAAGATGGGATGAGCACAGATACGCAGTATTTT. This codes for CASSQDGMSTDTQYF.

The chain links TRBV7-4 to TRBJ1-2; 7 positions match TRBD1. CDR3 size: 16 residues. Germline-derived CDR1 and CDR2 are SGHVT and SQSDAQ. With 4 bases clipped from V and 8 bases from J, the junction kept 16 bases outside the gene matches. The CDR3 region is CASSSRTGGFREGYTF. The CDR3 DNA is TGTGCCAGCAGCTCGCGGACAGGAGGTTTTCGCGAAGGCTACACCTTC.

The chain combines TRBV3-1 with TRBJ1-2, with TRBD1 matching over 7 bases. Germline V gene sequence: CDR1 LGHDT, CDR2 YNNKEL (reference sequence). V trimming: 1 base; J trimming: 4 bases; junction bases outside the gene matches: 6. The CDR3 extends over 15 amino acids. CDR3 bases: TGTGCCAGCAGCCAAGGCCGGGACAGCAGCTATGGCTACACCTTC. It encodes CASSQGRDSSYGYTF.

Only a few counts were recorded for this clonotype. V usage is TRBV28 and J usage is TRBJ1-2, with D unclear. Between the trimmed V and J ends, which lost 7 bases and 2 bases, there was a span of 8 bases. Germline V CDR1 and CDR2: MDHEN, SYDVKM. The CDR3 has 12 residues. The CDR3 nucleotides read TGTGCCAGCAATCCGGGAAACTATGGCTACACCTTC. The encoded protein is CASNPGNYGYTF.

The genes are TRBV29-1 and TRBJ2-7; possibly TRBD1 for D (7 bases). TRBJ2-1 matches the DNA end more closely, so the J call is doubtful. Germline CDR1 SQVTM, CDR2 ANQGSEA. This CDR3 region has 11 residues. In DNA, the CDR3 is TGCAGCGTAGATCAGGGGGGTGAGCAGTTCTTC. Translating gives CSVDQGGEQFF.

The chain employs TRBV12-3 or TRBV12-4 and TRBJ1-2; possibly TRBD1 for D (5 bases). This CDR3 contains 15 residues. Trimming left V 5 bases short and J 1 base short, with 14 bases between. The chain's CDR3 is CASSTWGVVNYGYTF. The CDR3 nucleotides are TGTGCCAGCAGTACTTGGGGGGTAGTTAACTATGGCTACACCTTC.

The chain joins TRBV29-1 to TRBJ2-5; D could derive from TRBD1 or TRBD2 (6 bases each). This CDR3 is 13 amino acids long. Germline V lookup: CDR1 SQVTM, CDR2 ANQGSEA. CDR3 sequence: CIIHGGLGETQYF. The CDR3 nucleotides are TGCATCATTCACGGGGGCCTCGGCGAGACCCAGTACTTC.

The rearrangement links TRBV4-2 to TRBJ2-3; perhaps TRBD2 as D (5 bases). CDR1 and CDR2 from the germline V gene are LGHNA and YNFKEQ. V lost 2 bases and J lost 2, with 17 bases in between. The length of the CDR3 is 17 residues. The CDR3 loop is CASSQLPLEGLTDTQYF. CDR3 sequence (DNA): TGTGCCAGCAGCCAACTTCCACTAGAGGGCCTCACAGATACGCAGTATTTT.

This clonotype was picked up a small number of times. The chain carries TRBV5-4 and TRBJ2-5; 12 bases line up with TRBD2. This CDR3 is built from 15 residues. Germline V gives CDR1 SGHNT, CDR2 YYREEE (reference sequence). V lost 2 bases and J lost 5; bases outside the gene matches: 4. CDR3 amino acids: CASSFLAGGAETQYF. CDR3 DNA: TGTGCCAGCAGCTTTCTAGCGGGAGGGGCGGAGACCCAGTACTTC.

Only a few counts were recorded for this clonotype. The CDR3 does not close with the conserved phenylalanine or tryptophan, likely indicating a read error. This chain connects TRBV12-3 or TRBV12-4 to TRBJ2-7, with D uncertain. The CDR3 sequence is 13 residues long. Trimming removed 5 bases from V and 3 bases from J, with 11 bases in between. The CDR3 DNA follows: TGTGCCAGCAGTCGAAGAGACCGCTACGAGCAGTACCTC. Encoded protein: CASSRRDRYEQYL.

Only a few counts were recorded for this clonotype. The gene calls are TRBV28 and TRBJ2-2; 10 positions agree with TRBD1. J lost 4 bases, V lost 5 bases, and 7 bases had no gene match. The length of the CDR3 is 16 residues. Germline V gene sequence: CDR1 MDHEN, CDR2 SYDVKM. This chain's CDR3 is CASSTSWTGGTGELFF. The CDR3 nucleotides read TGTGCCAGCAGTACCTCCTGGACAGGGGGCACCGGGGAGCTGTTTTTT.

CDR3 sequence: CASSLITGGHGYTF. CDR3 in DNA: TGTGCCAGCAGTCTAATTACCGGGGGCCATGGCTACACCTTC. The J gene is TRBJ1-2, the V gene TRBV12-3 or TRBV12-4; TRBD1 might be the D (6 bases). The V end was cut by 5 bases, the J end by 6 bases, with 16 bases between. The CDR3 consists of 14 residues.

The gene calls are TRBV7-3 and TRBJ1-1; D is ambiguous. The CDR3 has 13 amino acids. The germline V gene has CDR1 SGHTA and CDR2 FQGTGA. Trimming removed 0 bases at V and 6 bases at J, with 8 bases between. The CDR3 nucleotides read TGTGCCAGCAGCTTAACGAGGGTCGCTGAAGCTTTCTTT. It yields the protein CASSLTRVAEAFF.

This clonotype came up many times. The V and J genes are TRBV7-6 and TRBJ2-3, with a tentative D call TRBD2 (6 bases). This CDR3 spans 14 amino acids. V shed 8 bases and J shed 4 bases, with 16 bases lying between them. From germline, CDR1 is SGHVS and CDR2 FNYEAQ. For the CDR3, the DNA is TGTGCCAGCGTCAGCGGGTCCCTCGCAGATACGCAGTATTTT. This gives the protein CASVSGSLADTQYF. Looking up the rest from reference TRBV7-6 and TRBJ2-3 gives the full variable domain: GAGVSQSPRYKVTKRGQDVALRCDPISGHVSLYWYRQALGQGPEFLTYFNYEAQQDKSGLPNDRFSAERPEGSISTLTIQRTEQRDSAMYRCASVSGSLADTQYFGPGTRLTVL.

This clonotype was detected a few times. The rearrangement links TRBV4-3 to TRBJ1-1; D gene uncertain. Trimming removed 3 bases at V and 1 base at J, with 9 bases between. This CDR3 is built from 14 residues. Germline V gene lookup returns CDR1 LGHNA and CDR2 YSLEER. The CDR3 DNA sequence: TGCGCCAGCAGCCACTTCAGTGGGAACACTGAAGCTTTCTTT. Translated: CASSHFSGNTEAFF.

This clonotype turned up a few times. V gene TRBV5-1 combines with J gene TRBJ2-3; 11 bases are a match to TRBD2. Germline CDR1 reads SGHRS; CDR2 reads YFSETQ. V gave up 4 bases and J gave up 9 bases; unmatched junction bases: 16. CDR3 length: 17 amino acids. The CDR3 DNA follows: TGCGCCAGCAGCCCGGGGGTTCTAGCGGGAGGCAGGGAGACGCAGTATTTT. Amino acids: CASSPGVLAGGRETQYF.

CDR3 sequence: CSPELAGGNEQFF. CDR3 bases: TGCAGCCCCGAACTAGCGGGGGGGAATGAGCAGTTCTTC. The V call is TRBV29-1, the J call TRBJ2-1; TRBD2 matches at 13 bases. J gave up 7 bases and V 8 bases, and 5 bases lay outside the gene matches. The CDR3 runs to 13 residues. Germline CDR1 SQVTM, CDR2 ANQGSEA.

The table lists this clonotype with a few counts. The rearrangement joins TRBV11-3 to TRBJ1-1; a possible D gene is TRBD1 (6 bases). V was shortened by 5 bases and J by 11 bases, with 18 bases between the two germline ends. Germline lookup yields CDR1 SGHNT and CDR2 YENEEA. The CDR3 totals 13 residues. The CDR3 DNA sequence: TGTGCCAGCAGCCGCAGGGGCCTCCCTGGGGCTTTCTTT. The encoded protein is CASSRRGLPGAFF. Supplemented by reference TRBV11-3 and TRBJ1-1, the full variable domain reads EAGVVQSPRYKIIEKKQPVAFWCNPISGHNTLYWYLQNLGQGPELLIRYENEEAVDDSQLPKDRFSAERLKGVDSTLKIQPAELGDSAVYLCASSRRGLPGAFFGQGTRLTVV.

V and J are TRBV20-1 and TRBJ2-3, with D perhaps assigned TRBD1 or TRBD2 (7 bases each). This CDR3 has 15 amino acids. Germline V gene lookup returns CDR1 DFQATT and CDR2 SNEGSKA (reference sequence). Trimming removed 4 bases from V and 3 bases from J, with 17 bases in between. CDR3 sequence reads: CSAIQGTKVTDTQYF. The CDR3 coding sequence is TGCAGTGCTATACAGGGGACTAAAGTTACAGATACGCAGTATTTT.

This clonotype turned up a few times. The chain couples TRBV10-3 to TRBJ2-1; 7 bases line up with TRBD2. Unmatched junction bases numbered 8, after V lost 4 bases and J lost 5 bases. CDR1 is ENHRY and CDR2 is SYGVKD in the germline V gene. This CDR3 spans 15 amino acids. In DNA, the CDR3 is TGTGCCATCAGTGGCGAGCGGGGATCTAACAATGAGCAGTTCTTC. It is translated as CAISGERGSNNEQFF.

The chain employs TRBV28 and TRBJ1-5; TRBD1 might be the D (6 bases). This CDR3 comprises 17 residues. The V gene lost 2 bases and the J gene lost 4 bases, with 18 bases spanning the gap. Germline CDR1 is MDHEN and CDR2 is SYDVKM. CDR3 nucleotides: TGTGCCAGCAGTTTAACGGTGGGGACAAGCTCTAATCAGCCCCAGCATTTT. Amino acid sequence: CASSLTVGTSSNQPQHF.